There are many counts of the clone carrying this TCR beta chain. Its antigen is currently unknown. These data originate in a study of T cells in Graves' hyperthyroidism and ophthalmopathy. The length of the CDR3 is 12 residues. Germline V gene data show CDR1 as LNHDA and CDR2 as SQIVND (reference sequence). Trimming removed 7 bases from V and 0 bases from J, with 4 bases in between. RNA transcripts gave rise to amplified TCR beta CDR3 regions. Initially, a first-round RT-PCR of the TCR CDR3 employed the HTBI primer set. MiXCR, run by TCRdb on the multiplex PCR reads, gives a single entry per CDR3 protein. The sample shows about 520,000 distinct CDR3 sequences, approximately 25% of them seen only once. Study conclusions and caveats: Model-based prediction identified ophthalmopathy a median around 6.7 months prior to its onset.

Disease duration was under 3 months in the ophthalmopathy patients, who also had a Clinical Activity Score of at least 3 and a NOSPECS grade of at least 4. This chain links TRBV19 with TRBJ1-5, with unresolved D. The source of this sequence is a woman between 25 and 40 years old with Graves' ophthalmopathy. The sample taken for sequencing was blood. The CDR3 is CASTHSNQPQHF. CDR3 sequence (DNA): TGTGCCAGTACCCATAGCAATCAGCCCCAGCATTTT.